These 11 T cell receptor beta chains came from one sample sequenced in a study of CD8+CD57+ T cells in acquired aplastic anemia. Genomic DNA served as template for TCR beta VDJ and CDR3 profiling. TCRdb processed the reads anew with MiXCR; each CDR3 protein has one entry. The sample gives roughly 120,000 distinct CDR3 sequences, under 65% of which show up once; 25% to 30% is in the top ten. CD8+CD57+ cell expansion had been shown by flow cytometry in patients chosen for sequencing. The specimen was sorted CD4+, CD8+, or CD8+CD57+ T cells (not recorded which) from PBMCs. These receptors all come from a human donor with aplastic anemia.

This clonotype was recorded many times. V is TRBV9 and J is TRBJ1-1; D is possibly TRBD1 (6 bases). The V end was cut by 6 bases, the J end by 3 bases, with 30 bases between. The germline V gene has CDR1 SGDLS and CDR2 YYNGEE. This CDR3 is built from 19 residues. CDR3 region: CASNKRSTGRIGTYTEAFF. The CDR3 DNA sequence: TGTGCCAGCAACAAACGTTCCACAGGGAGGATCGGAACTTACACTGAAGCTTTCTTT.

The V call is TRBV2, the J call TRBJ1-2, with 8 bases that match TRBD1. Germline CDR1 SNHLY, CDR2 FYNNEI. The junction had 11 bases not matched to a gene; V was cut back by 7 bases and J by 4 bases. The CDR3 is 15 residues long. The CDR3 sequence: CASNHDRGSGYGYTF. The DNA of the CDR3 is TGTGCCAGCAACCATGACAGGGGTTCAGGCTATGGCTACACCTTC.

The gene calls are TRBV20-1 and TRBJ2-1; TRBD2 matches 11 bases. The CDR3 contains 13 residues. V shed 4 bases, J shed 5 bases, and the junction held 1 base outside the gene matches. The germline V gene encodes CDR1 DFQATT and CDR2 SNEGSKA (reference sequence). CDR3 residues: CSAKGLADNEQFF. The CDR3 DNA reads as TGCAGTGCTAAGGGACTAGCGGACAATGAGCAGTTCTTC.

The chain combines TRBV2 with TRBJ1-3, with TRBD1 as a possible D gene (6 bases). The CDR3 has 14 residues. The germline V gene encodes CDR1 SNHLY and CDR2 FYNNEI. V lost 2 bases to trimming and J lost 5 bases, with 10 bases between them. DNA of the CDR3: TGTGCCAGCAGTGAACAGGGGTGGCGAAACACCATATATTTT. Translating it yields CASSEQGWRNTIYF.

This chain joins TRBV10-3 and TRBJ2-7; D is tentatively TRBD1 or TRBD2 (5 bases each). V lost 9 bases to trimming and J lost 0 bases, with 12 bases between them. Germline CDR1 and CDR2: ENHRY and SYGVKD. CDR3 length equals 13 residues. As DNA, the CDR3 is TGTGCCATATCCAGGGACGGCTCCTACGAGCAGTACTTC. This translates into CAISRDGSYEQYF.

This rearrangement joins TRBV7-2 to TRBJ2-7; tentatively, D is TRBD2 (5 bases). In germline, CDR1 is SGHTA, CDR2 FQGNSA. V gave up 5 bases and J gave up 4 bases, with 18 bases separating them. The CDR3 is 15 amino acids. The CDR3, as DNA: TGTGCCAGCAGCATAAGACCTAGCATCGGTTACGAGCAGTACTTC. It yields the protein CASSIRPSIGYEQYF.

In this sample, this clonotype turned up many times. The J gene is TRBJ2-3, the V gene TRBV6-2 or TRBV6-3; D not resolved. Germline CDR1 is MNHEY and CDR2 is SVGEGT. Trimming removed 3 bases from V and 2 bases from J, with 6 bases in between. The CDR3 covers 13 residues. CDR3 region: CASSYEITDTQYF. CDR3 nucleotide sequence: TGTGCCAGCAGTTATGAGATCACAGATACGCAGTATTTT.

The count of this clonotype is one. The chain recombines TRBV2 with TRBJ2-7; D might be TRBD1 (8 bases). Trimming cost V 1 base and J 4 bases, with 14 bases left between them. This CDR3 comprises 15 residues. CDR1 and CDR2 (germline): SNHLY, FYNNEI. The CDR3 loop reads CASSEGAGTGYEQYF. The DNA of the CDR3 is TGTGCCAGCAGTGAAGGAGCGGGGACAGGTTACGAGCAGTACTTC.

The chain combines TRBV7-6 with TRBJ2-2, with a possible D match to TRBD2 (5 bases). Germline-derived CDR1 and CDR2 are SGHVS and FNYEAQ. This CDR3 has 14 residues. The V gene lost 5 bases and the J gene lost 5 bases, with 12 bases spanning the gap. In DNA form, the CDR3 reads TGTGCCAGCAGCAGGAGACTACTGACCGGGGAGCTGTTTTTT. Its translation is CASSRRLLTGELFF.

This clonotype was recorded many times. J is TRBJ2-7 and V is TRBV6-1; 7 bases map to TRBD2. V shed 7 bases and J 6 bases; nucleotides not matched to a gene: 15. This CDR3 region has 15 residues. The germline V gene encodes CDR1 MNHNS and CDR2 SASEGT. CDR3 loop: CASMEWRETSREQYF. The DNA of the CDR3 is TGTGCCAGCATGGAGTGGCGGGAGACGTCTCGCGAGCAGTACTTC.

J is TRBJ2-3 and V is TRBV15; D tentatively fits TRBD1 or TRBD2 (6 bases each). The ends were cut back, 1 base at V and 3 bases at J, with 11 bases in the middle. The CDR3 loop spans 15 amino acids. The germline gives CDR1 LNHNV, CDR2 YYDKDF (reference sequence). CDR3 sequence: CATSRGAGTTDTQYF. For the CDR3, the DNA is TGTGCCACCAGCAGAGGGGCGGGGACAACAGATACGCAGTATTTT.